Below, 19 T cell receptor beta chains from the same sample are listed, as sequenced in a study of cytomegalovirus exposure and HLA in healthy donors. The PCR used 60 Vbeta and 13 Jbeta primers. Using immunoSEQ multiplex PCR, the repertoire was profiled, and TCRdb retains in-frame clones only, with some absent. The sample yields about 150,000 clones, 73% seen once. The sample comprised PBMCs. The receptor set was obtained from a young woman in good health and CMV-seronegative.

This clone was recorded a few times. The gene calls are TRBV7-9 and TRBJ2-3, with 8 bases lining up with TRBD2. Germline V lookup: CDR1 SEHNR, CDR2 FQNEAQ (reference sequence). The CDR3 totals 15 residues. Losses at the gene ends were 2 bases for V and 3 bases for J; bases not matched to a gene: 4. The chain's CDR3 is CASSLRASGTDTQYF. For the CDR3, the DNA is TGTGCCAGCAGCTTACGAGCTAGCGGGACAGATACGCAGTATTTT.

With regard to this clone: Germline is not matched at one junction end, which may reflect a read error. CDR3 residues: CSSSLASRAGAYEQYF. CDR3 bases: TGTTCCAGCAGCTTAGCCTCACGAGCGGGGGCCTACGAGCAGTACTTC. The chain couples TRBV7-9 to TRBJ2-7, with 8 bases that match TRBD2. CDR1 is SEHNR and CDR2 is FQNEAQ in the germline V gene (reference sequence). The CDR3 runs 16 residues.

V is TRBV5-6 and J is TRBJ1-1; 7 bases align to TRBD1. The CDR3 totals 17 residues. Germline V CDR1 and CDR2: SGHDT, YYEEEE. V dropped 0 bases and J dropped 0; count of bases not matched to a gene: 8. The CDR3 reads CASSLATGEGLNTEAFF. The DNA of the CDR3 is TGTGCCAGCAGCTTGGCAACAGGGGAAGGTTTGAACACTGAAGCTTTCTTT.

The rearrangement joins TRBV4-1 to TRBJ1-2, with 7 positions matching TRBD1. The CDR3 runs 15 residues. With 0 bases clipped from V and 4 bases from J, the junction kept 5 bases outside the gene matches. Per germline, CDR1 MGHRA and CDR2 YSYEKL. The chain's CDR3 is CASSQEVRQGYGYTF. For the CDR3, the DNA is TGCGCCAGCAGCCAAGAAGTTCGACAGGGCTATGGCTACACCTTC.

This chain connects TRBV9 to TRBJ2-1; 9 nucleotides align to TRBD2. This CDR3 is 16 amino acids long. CDR1 and CDR2 (germline): SGDLS, YYNGEE. Trimming at V came to 0 bases and at J to 10 bases, leaving 11 bases not matched to a gene. The CDR3 loop reads CASSVADQRGVWEQFF. The CDR3 coding sequence is TGTGCCAGCAGCGTAGCTGACCAGCGGGGGGTTTGGGAGCAGTTCTTC.

The V gene is TRBV11-3, the J gene TRBJ1-1, with D hard to call. The germline V gene has CDR1 SGHNT and CDR2 YENEEA. V was clipped by 1 base and J by 6 bases, with 12 bases between them. The CDR3 is made up of 14 amino acids. The CDR3 sequence is CASSLAGNTAEAFF. The CDR3 coding sequence is TGTGCCAGCAGCTTAGCGGGGAATACCGCTGAAGCTTTCTTT.

The gene calls are TRBV9 and TRBJ2-1; 9 positions match TRBD2. The V gene end was trimmed by 3 bases and the J gene end by 4 bases; junction bases not matched to a gene: 5. Looked up from germline, CDR1 is SGDLS and CDR2 is YYNGEE. This CDR3 region has 15 residues. CDR3 sequence reads: CASSERAGGYNEQFF. The CDR3 DNA reads as TGTGCCAGCAGCGAGCGAGCGGGAGGATACAATGAGCAGTTCTTC.

The rearrangement links TRBV9 to TRBJ1-5, with TRBD1 as a possible D gene (5 bases). Germline values: CDR1 SGDLS, CDR2 YYNGEE. V shed 3 bases and J shed 6 bases, with 13 bases lying between them. The CDR3 length is 14 residues. As DNA, the CDR3 is TGTGCCAGCAGCGGGGCAGGGAAGGGTCAGCCCCAGCATTTT. It yields the protein CASSGAGKGQPQHF. Full variable domain (outside the CDR3, taken from reference TRBV9 and TRBJ1-5): DSGVTQTPKHLITATGQRVTLRCSPRSGDLSVYWYQQSLDQGLQFLIQYYNGEERAKGNILERFSAQQFPDLHSELNLSSLELGDSALYFCASSGAGKGQPQHFGDGTRLSIL.

This chain links TRBV7-2 with TRBJ2-1; tentative D call: TRBD2 (5 bases). CDR3 length equals 13 residues. CDR1 and CDR2 (germline): SGHTA, FQGNSA. V was clipped by 5 bases and J by 2 bases, with 7 bases between them. In DNA, the CDR3 is TGTGCCAGCAGCACGGGGACCTACAATGAGCAGTTCTTC. Protein product: CASSTGTYNEQFF.

The chain employs TRBV19 and TRBJ2-3, with TRBD2 matching 10 bases. Trimming at V came to 5 bases and at J to 2 bases, leaving 13 bases not matched to a gene. The CDR3 sequence is 18 residues long. The germline V gene has CDR1 LNHDA and CDR2 SQIVND (reference sequence). In DNA, the CDR3 is TGTGCCAGTAGTTTACGAACCGGGACTAGCGCCTACACAGATACGCAGTATTTT. The encoded protein is CASSLRTGTSAYTDTQYF.

This clone was seen a single time. J is TRBJ1-1 and V is TRBV2, with D perhaps TRBD1 (6 bases). Trimming took off 6 bases at V and 0 bases at J, with 11 bases between the two ends. Germline V gene data show CDR1 as SNHLY and CDR2 as FYNNEI. CDR3 length: 14 residues. CDR3 DNA sequence: TGTGCCAGCAGCGGGGGGCAGTTGAACACTGAAGCTTTCTTT. It is translated as CASSGGQLNTEAFF.

This clone occurred a few times. The same CDR3 is also encoded by other DNA sequences in this sample. The CDR3, as DNA: TGCGCCAGCAGCCAAGACAGGGCCGGGGAGCTGTTTTTT. It is translated as CASSQDRAGELFF. The chain recombines TRBV4-3 with TRBJ2-2, with D maybe TRBD1 (5 bases). The CDR3 contains 13 residues. V gave up 0 bases and J gave up 6 bases, with 5 bases separating them. From germline, CDR1 is LGHNA and CDR2 YSLEER.

The rearrangement joins TRBV6-5 to TRBJ2-1; D not resolved. Looked up from germline, CDR1 is MNHEY and CDR2 is SVGAGI. V lost 3 bases, J lost 8 bases, and 11 bases lay in between. The CDR3 extends over 13 amino acids. The chain's CDR3 is CASSYQVSHEQFF. CDR3 nucleotides: TGTGCCAGCAGTTATCAAGTTAGCCATGAGCAGTTCTTC.

This chain uses TRBV7-8 with TRBJ2-5; unclear D gene. From germline, CDR1 is SGHVS and CDR2 FQNEAQ. CDR3 length: 13 amino acids. V was shortened by 3 bases and J by 1 base, with 6 bases between the two germline ends. CDR3: CASSFSGQETQYF. The CDR3 DNA is TGTGCCAGCAGCTTCTCGGGCCAAGAGACCCAGTACTTC. The full variable domain, its missing parts supplied by reference TRBV7-8 and TRBJ2-5, is GAGVSQSPRYKVAKRGQDVALRCDPISGHVSLFWYQQALGQGPEFLTYFQNEAQLDKSGLPSDRFFAERPEGSVSTLKIQRTQQEDSAVYLCASSFSGQETQYFGPGTRLLVL.

The chain recombines TRBV4-1 with TRBJ2-2; the match to TRBD2 covers 16 bases. The germline CDR1 and CDR2 sequences are MGHRA and YSYEKL. The junction had 2 bases not matched to a gene; V was cut back by 4 bases and J by 0 bases. The CDR3 is made up of 18 amino acids. CDR3: CASSRGTSGRANTGELFF. DNA for the CDR3: TGCGCCAGCAGCCGAGGGACTAGCGGGAGGGCGAACACCGGGGAGCTGTTTTTT.

The V gene is TRBV10-1, the J gene TRBJ2-1; the match to TRBD2 covers 12 bases. The CDR3 runs 15 residues. With V trimmed by 7 bases and J by 9 bases, 10 bases remained unmatched. CDR1 is WNHNN and CDR2 is SYGVQD in the germline V gene (reference sequence). Written as DNA, the CDR3 is TGCGCCAGCATCAATCTAGCGGGGGGGTACGGTGAGCAGTTCTTC. Protein: CASINLAGGYGEQFF.

This chain uses TRBV6-1 with TRBJ2-1; 11 bases align to TRBD1. V lost 7 bases to trimming and J lost 4 bases; unmatched junction nucleotides: 6. Germline V gene sequence: CDR1 MNHNS, CDR2 SASEGT. The CDR3 runs 15 residues. CDR3 bases: TGTGCCAGCAACCCGGACAGGGGGCTTTACAATGAGCAGTTCTTC. Encoded protein: CASNPDRGLYNEQFF.

V is TRBV6-5 and J is TRBJ2-5; 8 bases align to TRBD2. This CDR3 is built from 15 residues. The V gene's germline CDR1 is MNHEY and CDR2 SVGAGI. Trimming took 6 bases from V and 2 from J; bases not matched to a gene: 8. CDR3 loop: CASSPLGTRQETQYF. CDR3 nucleotides: TGTGCCAGCAGCCCCTTGGGGACTAGACAAGAGACCCAGTACTTC.

The chain joins TRBV18 to TRBJ1-6; D possibly corresponds to TRBD1 (6 bases). This CDR3 spans 13 amino acids. The germline V gene encodes CDR1 KGHSH and CDR2 LQKENI. The V and J ends lost 5 bases and 7 bases respectively, with 9 bases between them. For the CDR3, the DNA is TGTGCCAGCTCATGGACAGAGAATTCACCCCTCCACTTT. It specifies CASSWTENSPLHF.